The entry below describes one T cell receptor (beta chain). The entry originates in a study of blood T cell repertoires in COVID-19. The repertoire was sequenced with immunoSEQ multiplex PCR; TCRdb's copy has only in-frame clones and lacks some. The data hold about 390,000 clones, with around 87% observed a single time. V shed 8 bases, J shed 6 bases, and the junction held 11 bases outside the gene matches. Germline V gene sequence: CDR1 SNHLY, CDR2 FYNNEI. The CDR3 spans 14 residues. This clonotype was sampled from a woman in her sixties or seventies with COVID-19, enrolled during active disease. V is TRBV2 and J is TRBJ2-3, with TRBD2 identical over 7 bases. Sample: peripheral blood. The CDR3: CASGGVAVRDTQYF. Written as DNA, the CDR3 is TGTGCCAGCGGGGGGGTAGCGGTGAGGGATACGCAGTATTTT. Filled out from reference TRBV2 and TRBJ2-3, the complete variable domain reads EPEVTQTPSHQVTQMGQEVILRCVPISNHLYFYWYRQILGQKVEFLVSFYNNEISEKSEIFDDQFSVERPDGSNFTLKIRSTKLEDSAMYFCASGGVAVRDTQYFGPGTRLTVL.